The sequence of this TCR beta chain was determined in a study of identical twins (dated by TCRdb to about 2016). Study-level background: To test whether fetal clonotypes persist, this study deep-sequenced TCR alpha and beta repertoires from monozygotic twins, from unrelated adults of various ages, and from cord blood. To rule out contamination, replicate twin experiments were performed at different times with different library preparation protocols. Results and caveats for the whole study, not just this receptor: Conclusions relied on cross-sectional statistical analysis, since the same donors could not be followed over many years. Fewer insertions were carried by abundant cord blood beta clonotypes; a weaker similar trend was observed in young adult naive repertoires, while no such trend was observed in memory repertoires. Excess twin sharing in beta out-of-frame sequences was weaker because fewer shared sequences lowered the signal-to-noise ratio. Invariant T cells such as MAIT and iNKT could partly confound zero-insertion analyses, although diverse VJ usage argued against such confounding for most clonotypes. Recombination models systematically underestimated out-of-frame TCR alpha sharing in monozygotic twins but agreed with sharing between unrelated individuals. Compared with coincidental sharing between unrelated individuals, out-of-frame TCR alpha sequences shared between twins showed an excess of sequences with low generation probability.

Every donor in the study was a healthy Caucasian. In this sample, this clonotype turned up a few times. It lacks a known antigen. Base qualities are not at hand, and no much larger clone is one base apart. Library method: 5' RACE. Sequenced using an Illumina HiSeq 2000. Template switching introduced a universal primer binding site; the final cDNA contained a unique molecular identifier, enabling accurate counting of TCR cDNA molecules. Specific primers in the conserved constant-segment region were used to synthesize first-strand cDNA for TCR alpha and beta chains. Each cDNA library was double barcoded, with a SMART-Mk sample barcode plus Illumina barcodes, to control for contamination. Two successive PCR steps introduced TruSeq adapter sequences along with Illumina sample barcodes. TCR alpha and beta cDNA libraries were sequenced on the Illumina HiSeq platform with custom primers. The authors processed their data as follows. Unique molecular identifiers were extracted from raw reads with MiGEC, and CDR3 positions were determined with MiXCR. Recombination models were inferred per individual with the repgenHMM and IGoR tools using an EM algorithm. The analysis of shared clonotypes was done with the tcR package in R, with sharing normalized by the product of cloneset sizes. To study raw recombination free of thymic and clonal selection effects, out-of-frame nonproductive sequences were analyzed. TCRdb reanalyzed the raw reads on its own, using fastp at Q25 for trimming and MiXCR for clone calling, and kept in-frame beta chains. Entries are consolidated by CDR3 protein sequence, retaining the most common genes and DNA. The V and J calls here are based on TCRdb, not the publication. The sample data list roughly 1.6 million distinct CDR3 sequences, and under 35% of these were observed just once. The ten largest clones capture 0.25% to 0.3% of the sample.

Trimming costs V 0 bases and J 4 bases, and their ends lie 7 bases apart. The cysteine opens and the phenylalanine closes a CDR3 of 13 amino acids. CDR3 DNA only is kept here, 39 bases in frame from base 1. Per the germline V gene, SGDLS is the CDR1 and YYNGEE is the CDR2. The chain uses TRBV9 and TRBJ2-5, with TRBD2 tentatively as D gene (5 bases match). Sequencing input: cord blood. The TCR originated in a newborn girl in good health. The CDR3 in this case is CASSVATRETQYF. The base sequence is TGTGCCAGCAGCGTAGCCACTAGAGAGACCCAGTACTTC.